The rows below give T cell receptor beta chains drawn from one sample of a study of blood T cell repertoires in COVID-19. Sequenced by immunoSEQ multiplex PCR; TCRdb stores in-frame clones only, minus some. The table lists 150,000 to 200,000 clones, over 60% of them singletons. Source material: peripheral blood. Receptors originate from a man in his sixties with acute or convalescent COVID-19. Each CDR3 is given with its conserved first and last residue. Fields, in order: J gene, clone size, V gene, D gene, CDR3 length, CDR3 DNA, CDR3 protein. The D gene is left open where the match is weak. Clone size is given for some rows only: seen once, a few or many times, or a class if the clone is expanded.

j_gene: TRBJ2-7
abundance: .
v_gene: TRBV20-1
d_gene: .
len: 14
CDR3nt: TGCAGTGCTAGTCCTGCGGGACAGCTGTACGAGCAGTACTTC
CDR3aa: CSASPAGQLYEQYF

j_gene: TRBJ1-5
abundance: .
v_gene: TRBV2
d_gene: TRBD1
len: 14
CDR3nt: TGTGCCAGCAAAAAAGGACAGGGAGATCAGCCCCAGCATTTT
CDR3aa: CASKKGQGDQPQHF

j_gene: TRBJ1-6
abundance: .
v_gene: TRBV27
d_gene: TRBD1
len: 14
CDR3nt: TGTGCCAGCAGCGACAGGACAGGGGCTTCACCCCTCCACTTT
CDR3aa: CASSDRTGASPLHF

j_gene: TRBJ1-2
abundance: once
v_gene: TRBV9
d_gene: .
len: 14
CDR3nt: TGTGCCAGCAGCACTCTAGTAGGGACATCTGGCTACACCTTC
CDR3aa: CASSTLVGTSGYTF

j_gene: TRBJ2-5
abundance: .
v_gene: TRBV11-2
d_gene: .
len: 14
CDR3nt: TGTGCCAGCAGCTCGCCGAGACTAAGGGCGACCCAGTACTTC
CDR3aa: CASSSPRLRATQYF

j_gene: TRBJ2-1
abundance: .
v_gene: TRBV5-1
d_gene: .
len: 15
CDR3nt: TGCGCCAGCAGCCCTCGACTACGCTCCTACAATGAGCAGTTCTTC
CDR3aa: CASSPRLRSYNEQFF

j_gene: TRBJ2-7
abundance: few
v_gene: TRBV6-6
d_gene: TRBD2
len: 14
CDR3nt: TGTGCCAGCACCTCTACTAGCGGGGGAGGTGAGCAGTACTTC
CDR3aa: CASTSTSGGGEQYF

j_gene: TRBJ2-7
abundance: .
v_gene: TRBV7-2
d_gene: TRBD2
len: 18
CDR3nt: TGTGCCAGCAGCTTAGCGGAATGGGCTAGCGGGCTCTCCTACGAGCAGTACTTC
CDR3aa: CASSLAEWASGLSYEQYF

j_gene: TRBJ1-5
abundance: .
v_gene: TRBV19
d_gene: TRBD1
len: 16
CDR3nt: TGTGCCAGTAGTATGTCAGGGGGCCTTGGCAATCAGCCCCAGCATTTT
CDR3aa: CASSMSGGLGNQPQHF

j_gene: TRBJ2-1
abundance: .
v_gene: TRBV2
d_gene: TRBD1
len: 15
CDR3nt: TGTGCCAGCAGTGATGCAGGGGGCAATCTCAATGAGCAGTTCTTC
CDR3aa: CASSDAGGNLNEQFF

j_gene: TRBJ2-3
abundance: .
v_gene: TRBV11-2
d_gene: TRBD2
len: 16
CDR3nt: TGTGCCAGCAGCTTTTTAACTAGCGGGGGGCCAGATACGCAGTATTTT
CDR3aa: CASSFLTSGGPDTQYF

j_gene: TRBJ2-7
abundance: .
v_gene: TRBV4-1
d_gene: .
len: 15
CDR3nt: TGCGCCAGCAGCCAATCGCTCCTCCGTAGCTACGAGCAGTACTTC
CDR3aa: CASSQSLLRSYEQYF

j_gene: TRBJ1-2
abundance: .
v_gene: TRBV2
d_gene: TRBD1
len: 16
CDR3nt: TGTGCCAGTACCCTTGCCGGGACAGGGGATCACTATGGCTACACCTTC
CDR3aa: CASTLAGTGDHYGYTF

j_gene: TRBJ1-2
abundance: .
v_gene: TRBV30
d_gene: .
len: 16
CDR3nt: TGTGCCTGGAGTGTACATTATCGGGGGGCGGGCTATGGCTACACCTTC
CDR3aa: CAWSVHYRGAGYGYTF

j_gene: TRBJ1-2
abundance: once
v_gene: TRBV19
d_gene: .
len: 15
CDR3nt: TGTGCCAGTAGCAGAAGTCTTTTCTTAAACTATGGCTACACCTTC
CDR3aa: CASSRSLFLNYGYTF

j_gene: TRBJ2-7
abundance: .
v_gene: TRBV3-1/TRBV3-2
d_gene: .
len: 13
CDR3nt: TGTGCCAGCAGCCAACAGGTAATGCACGAGCAGTACTTC
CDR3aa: CASSQQVMHEQYF

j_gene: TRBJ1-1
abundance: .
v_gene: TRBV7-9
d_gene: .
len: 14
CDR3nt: TGTGCCAGCAGCCCACGGGGTTGGGAACGTGAAGCTTTCTTT
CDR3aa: CASSPRGWEREAFF

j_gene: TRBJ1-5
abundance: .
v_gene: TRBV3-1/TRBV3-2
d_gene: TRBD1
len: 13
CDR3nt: TGTGCCAGCAGCCCGACAGGGAGAGAGCCCCAGCATTTT
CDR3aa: CASSPTGREPQHF

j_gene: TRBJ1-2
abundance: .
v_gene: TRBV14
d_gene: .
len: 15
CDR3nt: TGTGCCAGCAGCCAAGATGTAGGACAGAGATATGGCTACACCTTC
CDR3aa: CASSQDVGQRYGYTF

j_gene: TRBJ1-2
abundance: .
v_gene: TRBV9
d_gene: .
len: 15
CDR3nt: TGTGCCAGCAGCGTAGATCCGCAGGGGAACTATGGCTACACCTTC
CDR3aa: CASSVDPQGNYGYTF

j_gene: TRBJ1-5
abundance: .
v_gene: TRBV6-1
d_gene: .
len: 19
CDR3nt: TGTGCCAGCAGTGAAGCGTGGGGGGGCCGGGTAGTTGAGGGTCAGCCCCAGCATTTT
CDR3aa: CASSEAWGGRVVEGQPQHF

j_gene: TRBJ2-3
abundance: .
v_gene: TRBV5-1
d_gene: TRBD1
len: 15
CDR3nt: TGCGCCAGCAGCTTGGGGGACAGGCTCACAGATACGCAGTATTTT
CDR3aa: CASSLGDRLTDTQYF

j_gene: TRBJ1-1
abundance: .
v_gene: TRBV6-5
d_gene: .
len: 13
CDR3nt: TGTGCCAGCAGTTTCGACAGTAACACTGAAGCTTTCTTT
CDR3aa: CASSFDSNTEAFF

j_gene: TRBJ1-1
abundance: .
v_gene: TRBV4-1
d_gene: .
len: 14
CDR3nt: TGCGCCAGCAGCCAAAGGGGCGAGAGGACTGAAGCTTTCTTT
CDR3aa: CASSQRGERTEAFF

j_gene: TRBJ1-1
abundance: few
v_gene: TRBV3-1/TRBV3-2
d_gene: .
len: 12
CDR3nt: TGTGCCAGCAGCCAAGACGGGGGAAGAGCTTTCTTT
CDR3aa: CASSQDGGRAFF

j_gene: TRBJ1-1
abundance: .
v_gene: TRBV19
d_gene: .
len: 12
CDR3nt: TGTGCCAGTAGTTCGGGGAGTACTGAAGCTTTCTTT
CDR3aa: CASSSGSTEAFF

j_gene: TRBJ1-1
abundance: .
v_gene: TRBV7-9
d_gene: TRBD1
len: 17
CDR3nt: TGTGCCAGCAGCTCAAAACCGTCAGGGGGAGCGAACACTGAAGCTTTCTTT
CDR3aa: CASSSKPSGGANTEAFF

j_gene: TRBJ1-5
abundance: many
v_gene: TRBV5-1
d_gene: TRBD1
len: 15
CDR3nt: TGCGCCAGCAGCTTGCTCACAGGGGACAATCAGCCCCAGCATTTT
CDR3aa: CASSLLTGDNQPQHF

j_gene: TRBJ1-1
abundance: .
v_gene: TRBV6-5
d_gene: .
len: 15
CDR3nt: TGTGCCAGCAGTTACGGGGAGGCCAGATACACTGAAGCTTTCTTT
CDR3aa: CASSYGEARYTEAFF

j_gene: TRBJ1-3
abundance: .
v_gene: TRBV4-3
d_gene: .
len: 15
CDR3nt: TGCGCCAGCAGCAACAGGGAGTCGGAAGGAAACACCATATATTTT
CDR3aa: CASSNRESEGNTIYF

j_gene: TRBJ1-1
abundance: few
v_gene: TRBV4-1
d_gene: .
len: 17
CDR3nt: TGCGCCAGCAGCCAAGATCAAGGAGGCAGGTTGAACACTGAAGCTTTCTTT
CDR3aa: CASSQDQGGRLNTEAFF

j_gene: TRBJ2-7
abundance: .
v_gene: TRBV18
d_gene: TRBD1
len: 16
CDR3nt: TGTGCCAGCTCACCTCTGGGACCGGGACAGTCCTACGAGCAGTACTTC
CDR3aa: CASSPLGPGQSYEQYF

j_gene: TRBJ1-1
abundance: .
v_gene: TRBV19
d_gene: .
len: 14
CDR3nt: TGTGCCAGTAGTATGGGCAGGGTGGTAACTGAAGCTTTCTTT
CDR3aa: CASSMGRVVTEAFF

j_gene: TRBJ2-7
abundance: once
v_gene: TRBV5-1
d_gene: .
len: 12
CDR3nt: TGCGCCAGCAGCCCGGGACACTACGAGCAGTACTTC
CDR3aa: CASSPGHYEQYF

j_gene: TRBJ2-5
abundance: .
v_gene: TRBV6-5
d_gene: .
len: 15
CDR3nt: TGTGCCAGCACCCAGACAGGTGGGGGCCAAGAGACCCAGTACTTC
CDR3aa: CASTQTGGGQETQYF

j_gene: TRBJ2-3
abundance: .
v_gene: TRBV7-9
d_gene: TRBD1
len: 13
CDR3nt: TGTGCCAGCAGCTCCAGGGGGCCAGATACGCAGTATTTT
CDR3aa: CASSSRGPDTQYF

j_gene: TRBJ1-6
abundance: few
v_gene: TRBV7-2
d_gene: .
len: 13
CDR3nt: TGTGCCAGCAGCTTTCAATTTGATTCACCCCTCCACTTT
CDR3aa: CASSFQFDSPLHF

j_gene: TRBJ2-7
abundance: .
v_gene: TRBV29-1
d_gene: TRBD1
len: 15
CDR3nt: TGCAGCGTTGAAGGAGGGACAGGGGGCTTCGACGAGCAGTACTTC
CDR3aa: CSVEGGTGGFDEQYF

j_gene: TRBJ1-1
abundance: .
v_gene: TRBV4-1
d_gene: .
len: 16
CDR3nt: TGCGCCAGCAGCCAAGAGCAGGGAACGGTGAACACTGAAGCTTTCTTT
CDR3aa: CASSQEQGTVNTEAFF

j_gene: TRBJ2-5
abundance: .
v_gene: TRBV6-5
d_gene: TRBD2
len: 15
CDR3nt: TGTGCCAGCAGTTACATTAGCGGGGGCCAAGAGACCCAGTACTTC
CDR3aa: CASSYISGGQETQYF

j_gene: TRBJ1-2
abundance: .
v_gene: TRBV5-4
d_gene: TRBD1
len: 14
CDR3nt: TGTGCCAGCAGCTTTGGGATCGAATCGGGGACAGGGCTTTTC
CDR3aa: CASSFGIESGTGLF

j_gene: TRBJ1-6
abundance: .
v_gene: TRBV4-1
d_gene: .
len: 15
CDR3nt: TGCGCCAGCAGCCAAGGCGACAGGCTTAATTCACCCCTCCACTTT
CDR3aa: CASSQGDRLNSPLHF

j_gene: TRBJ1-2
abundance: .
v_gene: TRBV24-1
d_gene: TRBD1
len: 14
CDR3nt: TGTGCCACCAGTGACCATGACAGGGGTGGTGGCTACACCTTC
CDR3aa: CATSDHDRGGGYTF

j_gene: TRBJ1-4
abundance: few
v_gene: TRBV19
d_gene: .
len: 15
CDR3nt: TGTGCCAGTAGTATAGGTGGCAGATCTAATGAAAAACTGTTTTTT
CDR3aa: CASSIGGRSNEKLFF

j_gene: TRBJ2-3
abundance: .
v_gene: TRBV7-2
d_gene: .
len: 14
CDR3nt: TGTGCCAGCAGCCCCCGGGCCCGGGGAGATACGCAGTATTTT
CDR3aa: CASSPRARGDTQYF

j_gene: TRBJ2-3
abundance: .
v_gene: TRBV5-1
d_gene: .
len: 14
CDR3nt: TGCGCCAGCAGCCTAGGACAGCGCACAGATACGCAGTATTTT
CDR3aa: CASSLGQRTDTQYF

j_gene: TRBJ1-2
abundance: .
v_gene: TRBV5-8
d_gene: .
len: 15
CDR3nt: TGTGCCAGCAGCCCCTGGGGCGGGGCCGGGGATGGCTACACCTTC
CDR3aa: CASSPWGGAGDGYTF

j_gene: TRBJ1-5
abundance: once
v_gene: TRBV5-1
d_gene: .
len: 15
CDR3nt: TGCGCCAGCACCCCCTCGGGAGGTTGGAATCAGCCCCAGCATTTT
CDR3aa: CASTPSGGWNQPQHF

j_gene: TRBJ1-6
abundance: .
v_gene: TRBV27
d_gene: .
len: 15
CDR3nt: TGTGCCAGCAGTCCAACCGGGGGAGACTATTCACCCCTCCACTTT
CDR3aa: CASSPTGGDYSPLHF

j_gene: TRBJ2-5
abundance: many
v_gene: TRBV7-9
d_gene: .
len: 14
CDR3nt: TGTGCCAGCAGCTTAGATGCGTCCCAAGAGACCCAGTACTTC
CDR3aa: CASSLDASQETQYF

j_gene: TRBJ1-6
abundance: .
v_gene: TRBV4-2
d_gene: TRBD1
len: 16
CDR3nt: TGTGCCAGCAGCCAAGATTACCGGGACAGGGTGACACCCCTCCACTTT
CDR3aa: CASSQDYRDRVTPLHF

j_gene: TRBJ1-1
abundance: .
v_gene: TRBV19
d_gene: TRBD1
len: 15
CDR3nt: TGTGCCAGTAGTATAGATACAGGGGGTATCACTGAAGCTTTCTTT
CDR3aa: CASSIDTGGITEAFF

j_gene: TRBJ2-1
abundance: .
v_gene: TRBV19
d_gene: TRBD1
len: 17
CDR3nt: TGTGCCAGTAGTCCCGGGACAGGGAGGGGATCCTACAATGAGCAGTTCTTC
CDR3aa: CASSPGTGRGSYNEQFF

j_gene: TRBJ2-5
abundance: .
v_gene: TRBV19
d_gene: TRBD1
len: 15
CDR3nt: TGTGCCAGTAGTCTGGAGACAGGGAACGGGGAGACCCAGTACTTC
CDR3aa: CASSLETGNGETQYF

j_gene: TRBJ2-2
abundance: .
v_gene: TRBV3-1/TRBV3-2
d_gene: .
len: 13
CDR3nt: TGTGCCAGCAGCCAAGTCATTTCCGGGGAGCTGTTTTTT
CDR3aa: CASSQVISGELFF

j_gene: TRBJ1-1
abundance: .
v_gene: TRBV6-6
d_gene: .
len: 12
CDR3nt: TGTGCCAGCAGCCAAGCGAACACTGAAGCTTTCTTT
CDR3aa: CASSQANTEAFF

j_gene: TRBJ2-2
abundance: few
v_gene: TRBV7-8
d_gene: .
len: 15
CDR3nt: TGTGCCAGCAGCGCAAGAGGAGGCCTCTCCGGGGAGCTGTTTTTT
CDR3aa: CASSARGGLSGELFF

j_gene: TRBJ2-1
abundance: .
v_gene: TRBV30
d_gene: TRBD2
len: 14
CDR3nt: TGTGCCTGGGAACCGGGACTAGCGGCCAATGAGCAGTTCTTC
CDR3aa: CAWEPGLAANEQFF

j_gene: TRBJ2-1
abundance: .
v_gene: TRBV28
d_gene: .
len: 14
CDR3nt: TGTGCCAGCATCGGGGGAGGATCCTACAATGAGCAGTTCTTC
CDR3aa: CASIGGGSYNEQFF

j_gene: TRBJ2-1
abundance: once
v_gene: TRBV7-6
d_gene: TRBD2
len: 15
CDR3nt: TGTGCCAGCAGCTTACTAGCGGGGGGGCACAATGAGCAGTTCTTC
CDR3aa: CASSLLAGGHNEQFF